This entry lists 8 T cell receptor beta chains sequenced from one sample in a study of cytomegalovirus exposure and HLA in healthy donors. The PCR employed 60 Vbeta primers together with 13 Jbeta primers. Only in-frame clones appear in the TCRdb table, and some are missing; sequencing was by immunoSEQ multiplex PCR. Its table lists tens of thousands of clones. The sample was PBMCs. These receptors all come from a man between 35 and 55 years old in good health and CMV-seronegative.

The chain carries TRBV9 and TRBJ1-1, with D possibly matching TRBD1 (6 bases). In germline, CDR1 is SGDLS, CDR2 YYNGEE. The CDR3 length is 14 residues. V shed 4 bases and J shed 1 base, with 11 bases lying between them. The CDR3 reads CASSPHRANTEAFF. The CDR3 DNA follows: TGTGCCAGCAGCCCCCACAGGGCGAACACTGAAGCTTTCTTT.

The chain employs TRBV2 and TRBJ2-3, with 8 bases matching TRBD1. CDR1 and CDR2 from the germline V gene are SNHLY and FYNNEI. CDR3 size: 15 residues. The J segment lost 5 bases and the V segment lost 10 bases, leaving 14 bases of the junction unmatched. The CDR3: CATLGMSRGQDTQYF. The CDR3, as DNA: TGTGCCACCCTTGGTATGTCCAGGGGGCAAGATACGCAGTATTTT.

This chain joins TRBV28 and TRBJ2-6, with TRBD1 matching over 7 bases. The CDR3 has 16 residues. The trim removed 6 bases at V and 0 bases at J, leaving 5 bases unmatched. CDR1 and CDR2 (germline): MDHEN, SYDVKM. CDR3 coding DNA: TGTGCCAGCAGCCCGGGACAGATCTCTGGGGCCAACGTCCTGACTTTC. Its translation: CASSPGQISGANVLTF.

The chain is built from TRBV2 and TRBJ1-5, with 9 nucleotides matching TRBD1. The CDR3 consists of 15 residues. The V and J ends lost 5 bases and 6 bases, in that order; junction bases with no gene match: 8. Germline assignment: CDR1 SNHLY and CDR2 FYNNEI. The CDR3 sequence is CASSRDREYGQPQHF. The CDR3 region has the DNA TGTGCCAGCAGTCGGGACAGGGAATACGGTCAGCCCCAGCATTTT.

V and J are TRBV28 and TRBJ1-1; 8 nucleotides agree with TRBD1. V lost 4 bases, J lost 6 bases, and 4 bases stayed unmatched. This CDR3 comprises 13 residues. Germline V gene data show CDR1 as MDHEN and CDR2 as SYDVKM. As DNA, the CDR3 is TGTGCCAGCAGTTCCACAGGGGGGGCTGAAGCTTTCTTT. It encodes CASSSTGGAEAFF.

The V gene is TRBV6-5, the J gene TRBJ1-6; D remains ambiguous. Per germline, CDR1 MNHEY and CDR2 SVGAGI. The CDR3 is 12 residues long. V was shortened by 4 bases and J by 7 bases, with 5 bases between the two germline ends. Here the CDR3 reads CASSSGNSPLHF. In DNA, the CDR3 is TGTGCCAGCAGTTCGGGGAATTCACCCCTCCACTTT.

This rearrangement joins TRBV7-9 to TRBJ2-3; no firm D call. Germline lookup yields CDR1 SEHNR and CDR2 FQNEAQ (reference sequence). The CDR3 has 14 amino acids. V shed 2 bases and J shed 2 bases, with 8 bases lying between them. CDR3 coding DNA: TGTGCCAGCAGCTTACCAGGTTCCACAGATACGCAGTATTTT. This translates into CASSLPGSTDTQYF.

The J gene is TRBJ1-4, the V gene TRBV6-1; 8 nucleotides match TRBD1. There are 14 residues in the CDR3. Germline CDR1 is MNHNS and CDR2 is SASEGT. Trimming took 7 bases from V and 5 from J; bases not matched to a gene: 6. This CDR3 reads CASTIDRGNEKLFF. The CDR3 coding sequence is TGTGCCAGCACCATCGACAGGGGCAATGAAAAACTGTTTTTT.